This record concerns one TCR beta chain sequence. This sample is drawn from a study of OX40 agonist ivuxolimab in advanced cancers. Blood specimens came from baseline, cycle 4 day 1, and cycle 7 day 1. V lost 0 bases to trimming and J lost 5 bases, with 11 bases between them. Germline lookup yields CDR1 SGDLS and CDR2 YYNGEE. CDR3 length: 15 amino acids. Clones were read by immunoSEQ multiplex PCR, and TCRdb kept only the in-frame ones, dropping some. The data hold 74,000 or so clones, with less than 95% observed a single time. The receptor's source is an adult with an advanced solid tumor such as melanoma, head and neck, liver or kidney cancer. This material consisted of CD4+ or CD8+ T cells sorted from blood, taken in a trial of the OX40 agonist ivuxolimab. The rearrangement uses TRBV9 and TRBJ2-2, with D unresolved. CDR3: CASSVGAESTGELFF. In DNA, the CDR3 is TGTGCCAGCAGCGTAGGGGCAGAATCGACCGGGGAGCTGTTTTTT.